The 19 T cell receptor beta chains in this list originate from one sample, sequenced in a study of T cells in Graves' hyperthyroidism and ophthalmopathy. Researchers amplified the TCR beta CDR3 regions from RNA transcripts. The TCR CDR3 first-round RT-PCR relied on the HTBI primer set. TCRdb reanalysed the multiplex PCR reads using MiXCR and keeps one entry per CDR3 protein. The sample holds some 760,000 distinct CDR3 sequences, 14% seen once. Input material: blood. The receptors stem from a woman younger than 35 with Graves' hyperthyroidism.

The CDR3 sequence: CASSMKSGYTF. The CDR3 DNA follows: TGTGCCAGTAGTATGAAGAGCGGCTACACCTTC. V is TRBV19 and J is TRBJ1-2; D is uncertain. Looked up from germline, CDR1 is LNHDA and CDR2 is SQIVND (reference sequence). The V gene lost 3 bases and the J gene lost 8 bases, with 7 bases spanning the gap. The CDR3 runs to 11 residues.

Comments on this clonotype: A much more abundant neighbour one base away suggests this may be a read error. This chain links TRBV2 with TRBJ2-1; D perhaps matches TRBD2 (6 bases). With the DNA end fitting TRBJ2-7 better, the J assignment may be wrong. Germline CDR1 SNHLY, CDR2 FYNNEI. CDR3 length: 16 amino acids. Here the CDR3 reads CASRRERDSAYNEQYF. The DNA for the CDR3 is TGTGCCAGCAGGAGGGAAAGGGACTCCGCCTACAATGAGCAGTACTTC.

This clonotype has at least ten counts. The J gene is TRBJ2-2, the V gene TRBV28; 10 bases align to TRBD2. J gave up 1 base and V 6 bases, and 5 bases lay outside the gene matches. CDR1 MDHEN and CDR2 SYDVKM come from the germline V gene. This CDR3 region has 16 residues. The CDR3 here is CASRVRTSGNTGELFF. As DNA, the CDR3 is TGTGCCAGCAGGGTTCGGACTAGCGGGAACACCGGGGAGCTGTTTTTT.

In this sample, this clonotype turned up a few times. This sequence joins TRBV5-1 and TRBJ2-5; no definite D call. V lost 6 bases to trimming and J lost 1 base, with 7 bases between them. The CDR3 contains 12 residues. CDR1 is SGHRS and CDR2 is YFSETQ in the germline V gene. The CDR3 DNA reads as TGCGCCAGCACCTCATCCCAAGAGACCCAGTACTTC. Amino acid sequence: CASTSSQETQYF.

This sequence joins TRBV28 and TRBJ2-3, with D possibly being TRBD1 (6 bases). The ends were cut back, 5 bases at V and 7 bases at J, with 13 bases in the middle. The CDR3 is 13 amino acids. Germline V lookup: CDR1 MDHEN, CDR2 SYDVKM. This CDR3 reads CASSQEQGYTQYF. CDR3 nucleotide sequence: TGTGCCAGCAGTCAGGAACAGGGTTATACGCAGTATTTT.

This chain uses TRBV5-1 with TRBJ2-2; D gene uncertain. Germline-derived CDR1 and CDR2 are SGHRS and YFSETQ. The CDR3 spans 15 residues. V lost 2 bases, J lost 4 bases, and 12 bases lay in between. CDR3 sequence: CASSLGVRPTGELFF. The CDR3 DNA sequence: TGCGCCAGCAGCTTAGGTGTCCGCCCCACCGGGGAGCTGTTTTTT. Complete variable domain (other parts from reference TRBV5-1 and TRBJ2-2): KAGVTQTPRYLIKTRGQQVTLSCSPISGHRSVSWYQQTPGQGLQFLFEYFSETQRNKGNFPGRFSGRQFSNSRSEMNVSTLELGDSALYLCASSLGVRPTGELFFGEGSRLTVL.

The chain combines TRBV20-1 with TRBJ2-5; perhaps D is TRBD1 or TRBD2 (5 bases each). There are 11 residues in the CDR3. Trimming left V 7 bases short and J 7 bases short, with 13 bases between. Germline CDR1 DFQATT, CDR2 SNEGSKA (reference sequence). This CDR3 is CSGAGSATQYF. The CDR3 DNA sequence: TGCAGTGGGGCAGGGAGCGCGACCCAGTACTTC.

In this sample, this clonotype turned up a few times. The rearrangement links TRBV9 to TRBJ1-1, with a weak D call TRBD1 (5 bases). This CDR3 has 12 amino acids. Deletions cut 3 bases from V and 6 bases from J, with 9 bases between. Germline lookup yields CDR1 SGDLS and CDR2 YYNGEE. In nucleotides, the CDR3 is TGTGCCAGCAGCGGAGGGACTTCTGAAGCTTTCTTT. Translation gives CASSGGTSEAFF. The variable domain in full, completed from reference TRBV9 and TRBJ1-1, reads DSGVTQTPKHLITATGQRVTLRCSPRSGDLSVYWYQQSLDQGLQFLIQYYNGEERAKGNILERFSAQQFPDLHSELNLSSLELGDSALYFCASSGGTSEAFFGQGTRLTVV.

This clonotype was counted many times. The CDR3 DNA sequence: TGTGCCTCAGGGGCGGGAGTGGTAGAGACCCAGTACTTC. It is translated as CASGAGVVETQYF. The chain carries TRBV3-1 and TRBJ2-5, with D possibly being TRBD2 (7 bases). This CDR3 contains 13 residues. Looked up from germline, CDR1 is LGHDT and CDR2 is YNNKEL (reference sequence). The V end lost 11 bases, the J end lost 4 bases, and 17 bases lay between the germline ends.

This clonotype was found many times. V is TRBV30 and J is TRBJ1-1, with no clear D. Germline CDR1 and CDR2: GTSNPN and SVGIG (reference sequence). This CDR3 is 13 amino acids long. CDR3 nucleotide sequence: TGTGCGTTGGAGACCTCACTGAACACTGAAGCTTTCTTT. Residues: CALETSLNTEAFF.

This clonotype has ten or more counts. This rearrangement joins TRBV6-5 to TRBJ2-2; 8 positions agree with TRBD1. Germline CDR1 and CDR2: MNHEY and SVGAGI. Germline trimming cut 6 bases from V and 2 bases from J; bases unmatched to any gene: 5. There are 15 residues in the CDR3. The DNA for the CDR3 is TGTGCCAGCAGATACGACAGGGGCAACACCGGGGAGCTGTTTTTT. Its translation: CASRYDRGNTGELFF.

This clonotype was observed at least ten times. This chain joins TRBV28 and TRBJ2-3, with D unresolved. The CDR3 consists of 11 residues. Trimming removed 7 bases from V and 6 bases from J, with 8 bases in between. CDR1 MDHEN and CDR2 SYDVKM come from the germline V gene. As DNA, the CDR3 is TGTGCCAGCAAATTGGCGGATACGCAGTATTTT. Translated: CASKLADTQYF.

This chain connects TRBV6-1 to TRBJ2-2; 11 bases agree with TRBD2. CDR1 MNHNS and CDR2 SASEGT come from the germline V gene. The J segment lost 4 bases and the V segment lost 7 bases, leaving 8 bases of the junction unmatched. The CDR3 extends over 16 amino acids. The CDR3 DNA sequence: TGTGCCAGCACCGATACTAGCGGGAGCCCCACCGGGGAGCTGTTTTTT. As protein: CASTDTSGSPTGELFF.

The V and J genes are TRBV28 and TRBJ1-5; D possibly corresponds to TRBD1 (5 bases). Germline loops: CDR1 MDHEN, CDR2 SYDVKM. The CDR3 consists of 12 residues. V was pared by 8 bases and J by 9 bases, with 14 bases between. CDR3 bases: TGTGCCAGCGCTTGGGGGGGGAGGCCCCAGCATTTT. Its translation is CASAWGGRPQHF.

This clonotype was seen at least ten times. The chain uses TRBV20-1 and TRBJ1-2; 7 positions match TRBD1. CDR3 length: 15 amino acids. Per germline, CDR1 DFQATT and CDR2 SNEGSKA (reference sequence). The trim removed 0 bases at V and 7 bases at J, leaving 11 bases unmatched. This chain's CDR3 is CSARDRQGTWGGYTF. CDR3 coding DNA: TGCAGTGCTAGAGATAGACAGGGAACGTGGGGTGGCTACACCTTC.

The V call is TRBV20-1, the J call TRBJ2-7; weak D call: TRBD1 (6 bases). Trimming left V 4 bases short and J 4 bases short, with 11 bases between. The V gene's germline CDR1 is DFQATT and CDR2 SNEGSKA (reference sequence). This CDR3 contains 12 residues. CDR3 in amino acids: CSAIPTGYEQYF. For the CDR3, the DNA is TGCAGTGCTATTCCCACAGGGTACGAGCAGTACTTC.

The table lists this clonotype with many counts. The CDR3 loop is CASSASASSSYEQYF. CDR3 in DNA: TGTGCCAGCAGCGCTAGCGCTTCGAGCTCCTACGAGCAGTACTTC. This chain connects TRBV9 to TRBJ2-7; the D gene is possibly TRBD2 (6 bases). CDR3 size: 15 residues. With 3 bases removed from V and 0 bases from J, the gap between germline ends came to 13 bases. Germline V gene sequence: CDR1 SGDLS, CDR2 YYNGEE.

This clonotype was seen repeatedly, ten times or more. V gene TRBV7-9 combines with J gene TRBJ1-1, with D unresolved. V dropped 3 bases and J dropped 4 bases, with 9 bases sitting between them. CDR1 SEHNR and CDR2 FQNEAQ come from the germline V gene (reference sequence). This CDR3 region has 13 residues. The chain's CDR3 is CASSFQVGTEAFF. CDR3 DNA sequence: TGTGCCAGCAGCTTTCAGGTCGGCACTGAAGCTTTCTTT.

The J gene is TRBJ1-5, the V gene TRBV15, with 10 bases matching TRBD1. The germline CDR1 and CDR2 sequences are LNHNV and YYDKDF (reference sequence). With 5 bases clipped from V and 7 bases from J, the junction kept 8 bases outside the gene matches. The CDR3 runs 15 residues. In DNA, the CDR3 is TGTGCCACCAGCCCGCCGGGACAGGGGAGACAGCCCCAGCATTTT. Translation: CATSPPGQGRQPQHF.